The entry that follows covers one T cell receptor beta chain sequence. Naive CD8 cells lacked CD45RO, underwent positive selection for CCR7 and left out terminally differentiated effector memory CD45RA+ cells. The CDR3 consists of 14 residues. The germline V gene has CDR1 PRHDT and CDR2 FYEKMQ (reference sequence). V was trimmed by 0 bases and J by 5 bases, leaving 10 bases between them. The data were taken from a study of shared clonotypes between healthy human individuals. An even split of each subset's genomic DNA across several immunoSEQ plates was performed. The method was immunoSEQ multiplex PCR; TCRdb's version includes in-frame clones alone and lacks a portion of them. The sample has more than 600,000 clones, about 90% seen once.

The rearrangement links TRBV13 to TRBJ1-1; possible D gene TRBD1, 6 bases. The source of this sequence is a man aged 25-40 years in good health. The material sequenced was naive CD8+ T cells sorted from blood. The DNA of the CDR3 is TGTGCCAGCAGCTTAGGCAGGGGCGTAACTGAAGCTTTCTTT. It codes for CASSLGRGVTEAFF.